Each of the 21 T cell receptor beta chains below was sequenced from the same sample in a study of shared clonotypes between healthy human individuals. Assay: immunoSEQ multiplex PCR; the TCRdb copy retains only in-frame clones and omits some. In the table there are almost 750,000 clones, around 77% of which are singletons. The sequencing input was memory CD4+ T cells sorted from blood. Subset here: CD45RA-negative fraction. Receptors were obtained from a woman aged 25 to 39 in good health.

The genes are TRBV12-2 and TRBJ2-1; the listed D gene, TRBD2, was not tested against the DNA. TRBV12-2 is labeled a pseudogene. This CDR3 spans 17 amino acids. The CDR3 nucleotides read TGTGCAAGTCGCTTAGGTCGAATAGCGGGCTTCTACAATGAGCAGTTCTTC. It is translated as CASRLGRIAGFYNEQFF.

V is TRBV4-1 and J is TRBJ2-1; 10 nucleotides align to TRBD2. V was pared by 2 bases and J by 6 bases, with 10 bases of the junction left unmatched. Germline assignment: CDR1 MGHRA and CDR2 YSYEKL. CDR3 length: 17 residues. The CDR3 region is CASSQTTTGTSVNEQFF. The CDR3 DNA reads TGCGCCAGCAGCCAAACAACTACCGGGACTAGCGTCAATGAGCAGTTCTTC.

The rearrangement joins TRBV28 to TRBJ2-1, with 9 bases identical to TRBD1. Looked up from germline, CDR1 is MDHEN and CDR2 is SYDVKM. This CDR3 comprises 15 residues. With V trimmed by 5 bases and J by 3 bases, 5 bases remained unmatched. The CDR3 loop reads CASSRTGVYYNEQFF. The CDR3 DNA follows: TGTGCCAGCAGTCGGACAGGGGTCTACTACAATGAGCAGTTCTTC.

The rearrangement joins TRBV18 to TRBJ1-4; D may be TRBD1 (5 bases). The V gene lost 2 bases and the J gene lost 0 bases, with 13 bases spanning the gap. CDR3 length: 17 residues. In germline, CDR1 is KGHSH, CDR2 LQKENI. In DNA, the CDR3 is TGTGCCAGCTCACCAAGATTAGGGACCTCAACTAATGAAAAACTGTTTTTT. Translated: CASSPRLGTSTNEKLFF.

V and J are TRBV7-2 and TRBJ2-6; perhaps TRBD2 as D (6 bases). Trimming cost V 4 bases and J 3 bases, with 13 bases left between them. There are 16 residues in the CDR3. Germline CDR1 is SGHTA and CDR2 is FQGNSA. The CDR3 bases are TGTGCCAGCAGCTGGGTAGGGACTGGTGGGGCCAACGTCCTGACTTTC. Protein product: CASSWVGTGGANVLTF.

In this sample, this clone turned up a few times. The rearrangement joins TRBV7-8 to TRBJ1-1; D not certain. V was trimmed by 2 bases and J by 11 bases, leaving 15 bases between them. In germline, CDR1 is SGHVS, CDR2 FQNEAQ. This CDR3 comprises 13 residues. CDR3 protein: CASSLTIPGLAFF. For the CDR3, the DNA is TGTGCCAGCAGCTTAACAATACCCGGGTTGGCTTTCTTT.

The genes are TRBV7-2 and TRBJ1-5; D is undetermined. Germline V gene sequence: CDR1 SGHTA, CDR2 FQGNSA. V was clipped by 3 bases and J by 4 bases, with 10 bases between them. The CDR3 loop spans 14 amino acids. The CDR3 bases are TGTGCCAGCAGCTTTTGGGCGGGGAATCAGCCCCAGCATTTT. This gives the protein CASSFWAGNQPQHF.

The chain uses TRBV19 and TRBJ2-5, with 9 bases identical to TRBD1. The CDR3 runs to 16 residues. From germline, CDR1 is LNHDA and CDR2 SQIVND (reference sequence). Trimming at V came to 5 bases and at J to 5 bases, leaving 12 bases not matched to a gene. For the CDR3, the DNA is TGTGCCAGTAGTCCCCAACAGGGGGCGAAGGGGGAGACCCAGTACTTC. Residues: CASSPQQGAKGETQYF.

The rearrangement uses TRBV11-3 and TRBJ2-1; tentatively, D is TRBD1 (5 bases). V lost 2 bases and J lost 7, with 9 bases in between. This CDR3 is 13 amino acids long. The germline gives CDR1 SGHNT, CDR2 YENEEA. The DNA for the CDR3 is TGTGCCAGCAGCTTAAACAGGATGAATGAGCAGTTCTTC. Translated: CASSLNRMNEQFF.

This chain uses TRBV7-9 with TRBJ1-4, with 7 bases matching TRBD1. This CDR3 is built from 17 residues. The germline gives CDR1 SEHNR, CDR2 FQNEAQ (reference sequence). Losses at the gene ends were 3 bases for V and 0 bases for J; bases not matched to a gene: 7. The DNA for the CDR3 is TGTGCCAGCAGCTTCGGGAAGACAGGGTCAACTAATGAAAAACTGTTTTTT. Encoded protein: CASSFGKTGSTNEKLFF.

The gene calls are TRBV10-3 and TRBJ2-5; possibly TRBD1 for D (5 bases). V lost 0 bases, J lost 6 bases, and 14 bases lay in between. Germline loops: CDR1 ENHRY, CDR2 SYGVKD. The CDR3 length is 15 residues. The DNA of the CDR3 is TGTGCCATCAGTGAGTCCGTGGCAGGGTGGAAGACCCAGTACTTC. It codes for CAISESVAGWKTQYF.

This clone was seen many times. This chain joins TRBV11-2 and TRBJ2-1; D gene uncertain. The CDR3 has 12 amino acids. V was shortened by 3 bases and J by 5 bases, with 5 bases between the two germline ends. Per germline, CDR1 SGHAT and CDR2 FQNNGV. CDR3 loop: CASSFANNEQFF. The CDR3 nucleotides are TGTGCCAGCAGCTTTGCTAACAATGAGCAGTTCTTC.

V gene TRBV28 combines with J gene TRBJ2-7, with 9 bases that match TRBD2. This CDR3 is 17 amino acids long. The junction had 14 bases not matched to a gene; V was cut back by 6 bases and J by 2 bases. Germline V CDR1 and CDR2: MDHEN, SYDVKM. The CDR3 region is CASRSGRPSQTAYEQYF. Written as DNA, the CDR3 is TGTGCCAGCAGAAGCGGGAGGCCTAGCCAAACTGCCTACGAGCAGTACTTC.

About this clone itself: Within the sample, other DNA sequences also encode this same CDR3. The chain joins TRBV7-8 to TRBJ2-7; no reliable D call. Trimming left V 5 bases short and J 3 bases short, with 8 bases between. The CDR3 loop spans 12 amino acids. The germline gives CDR1 SGHVS, CDR2 FQNEAQ. CDR3 DNA sequence: TGTGCCAGCAGCCTCCGTGACTACGAGCAGTACTTC. Translated: CASSLRDYEQYF.

This clone was recorded once. A read error may be the cause here, since a much bigger clone is one base away. In nucleotides, the CDR3 is TGTGCCAGCAGTTCCCCTAACTATGGCTACACCTTC. Its translation: CASSSPNYGYTF. The chain combines TRBV6-5 with TRBJ1-2; no definite D call. This CDR3 region has 12 residues. Looked up from germline, CDR1 is MNHEY and CDR2 is SVGAGI. Trimming left V 4 bases short and J 0 bases short, with 3 bases between.

In nucleotides, the CDR3 is TGTGCCAGCAGCACACCGAACACTGAAGCTTTCTTT. Amino acid sequence: CASSTPNTEAFF. The V and J genes are TRBV6-1 and TRBJ1-1; D is unclear. Germline-derived CDR1 and CDR2 are MNHNS and SASEGT. V lost 6 bases and J lost 1, with 6 bases in between. This CDR3 is built from 12 residues.

This clone appeared a few times. The J gene is TRBJ2-3, the V gene TRBV6-6, with TRBD2 identical over 10 bases. Germline trimming cut 5 bases from V and 6 bases from J; bases unmatched to any gene: 5. CDR1 is MNHNY, CDR2 SVGAGI, per germline (reference sequence). The CDR3 length is 14 residues. Written as DNA, the CDR3 is TGTGCCAGCAGTGGACCGGGACTAGCGGATACGCAGTATTTT. Encoded protein: CASSGPGLADTQYF.

This chain links TRBV19 with TRBJ1-2, with 11 bases identical to TRBD1. Looked up from germline, CDR1 is LNHDA and CDR2 is SQIVND (reference sequence). V shed 7 bases and J 4 bases; nucleotides not matched to a gene: 8. The CDR3 runs 15 residues. The CDR3 reads CASTPGTGGPYGYTF. CDR3 DNA sequence: TGTGCCAGTACCCCGGGGACAGGGGGTCCCTATGGCTACACCTTC.

The rearrangement links TRBV5-1 to TRBJ2-2; 8 bases line up with TRBD2. This CDR3 comprises 16 residues. CDR1 SGHRS and CDR2 YFSETQ come from the germline V gene. The J segment lost 7 bases and the V segment lost 2 bases, leaving 10 bases of the junction unmatched. The CDR3 region has the DNA TGCGCCAGCAGCTTAACGGGACTAGGGACTAACGGGGAGCTGTTTTTT. The encoded protein is CASSLTGLGTNGELFF.

The chain joins TRBV7-2 to TRBJ2-5, with 12 bases lining up with TRBD2. Trimming removed 6 bases from V and 5 bases from J; junction bases left unmatched: 7. The CDR3 is 15 amino acids. Per germline, CDR1 SGHTA and CDR2 FQGNSA. The CDR3 sequence: CASSSTSGSPETQYF. The CDR3 coding sequence is TGTGCCAGCAGTTCGACTAGCGGGAGCCCCGAGACCCAGTACTTC.

The chain carries TRBV9 and TRBJ1-2, with D perhaps TRBD1 (5 bases). Germline assignment: CDR1 SGDLS and CDR2 YYNGEE. The CDR3 length is 15 residues. The ends were cut back, 0 bases at V and 7 bases at J, with 16 bases in the middle. CDR3 in DNA: TGTGCCAGCAGCGTAGCTCTTCTTCGGGGGAGTGGCTACACCTTC. Protein: CASSVALLRGSGYTF.